This T cell receptor beta chain emerged from a study of cytomegalovirus exposure and HLA in healthy donors. This clone occurred a few times. The target antigen is unknown. CDR3 length equals 14 residues. CDR1 and CDR2 (germline): MGHRA, YSYEKL. Trimming cost V 5 bases and J 4 bases; bases outside gene matches: 7. A multiplex PCR was run with 60 Vbeta primers and 13 Jbeta primers. Profiled with immunoSEQ multiplex PCR; TCRdb holds only in-frame clones, not every one. Counted here are fewer than 200,000 clones, more than 70% occurring once; the ten biggest clones make up over 1.3%. Study-wide results and limits: After further analysis at a later stage, roughly 15,000 TCR beta sequences were associated with HLA alleles at 0.05 false discovery rate. Later analysis associated a missense DCLRE1C variant with TCR beta V- and J-gene trimming. Most subjects had HLA-A and HLA-B alleles reportedly predicted accurately by TCR beta sequences. According to the study, some 160 TCR beta chains were cytomegalovirus-associated.

The source material was PBMCs. V and J are TRBV4-1 and TRBJ2-5, with 7 positions matching TRBD1. This receptor was obtained from a man in his sixties in good health and CMV-seronegative. CDR3 nucleotides: TGCGCCAGCAGCTATAGTGACAGGGTAGAGACCCAGTACTTC. It encodes CASSYSDRVETQYF.